This entry lists 12 T cell receptor beta chains sequenced from one sample in a study of T cell repertoires in cytomegalovirus infection (dated by TCRdb to between 2018 and 2020). Their antigen targets remain unknown. The sequencer listed for this sample is Illumina HiSeq 1500. TCRdb reprocessed the public reads (quality trimming at Q25 with fastp, clone calling with MiXCR) and kept in-frame beta chains. One record per CDR3 amino acid sequence lists the most common genes and DNA. The table for this sample lists hundreds of thousands of distinct CDR3 sequences; 31% of them were counted only once. The ten most abundant clones make up over 13% of the sample. The sample's treatment or condition label, in plain terms: in vitro stimulation with specific CMV peptide epitopes to enrich CMV-specific T cells. The input for sequencing was cultured CD8+ T cells from PBMCs, taken from culture after CMV antigen stimulation. The source of these receptors is a human donor in good health (CMV status not recorded). Some clones in this sample may be carry-over from other donors' samples.

This clonotype has a handful of counts. The J gene is TRBJ1-5, the V gene TRBV27, with 10 bases lining up with TRBD1. The CDR3 runs to 16 residues. V gave up 5 bases and J gave up 2 bases; unmatched junction bases: 6. Germline CDR1 is MNHEY and CDR2 is SMNVEV (reference sequence). CDR3 protein: CASSATGGVGNQPQHF. DNA of the CDR3: TGTGCCAGCAGTGCGACAGGGGGCGTTGGCAATCAGCCCCAGCATTTT.

This clonotype was seen many times. The chain has TRBV7-2 and TRBJ1-1, with no clear D. The V gene's germline CDR1 is SGHTA and CDR2 FQGNSA. This CDR3 region has 13 residues. Trimming removed 3 bases at V and 4 bases at J, with 9 bases between. CDR3 bases: TGTGCCAGCAGCTTCCTCGCGAGCACTGAAGCTTTCTTT. The encoded protein is CASSFLASTEAFF.

The rearrangement links TRBV4-1 to TRBJ1-5; maybe TRBD1 (6 bases). The CDR3 has 15 residues. The germline V gene encodes CDR1 MGHRA and CDR2 YSYEKL. V was trimmed by 2 bases and J by 6 bases, leaving 14 bases between them. In nucleotides, the CDR3 is TGCGCCAGCAGCCAAACACCGGGGGGCGGTCAGCCCCAGCATTTT. Its protein product is CASSQTPGGGQPQHF.

The V gene is TRBV12-3 or TRBV12-4, the J gene TRBJ2-7; D is unclear. The CDR3 consists of 15 residues. The V end lost 6 bases, the J end lost 0 bases, and 15 bases lay between the germline ends. The CDR3 region has the DNA TGTGCCAGCAGCCACTCTACGTCAAGCTCCTACGAGCAGTACTTC. Its translation is CASSHSTSSSYEQYF.

This clonotype was observed a handful of times. The CDR3 here is CASRPREGRYGYTF. The CDR3 DNA sequence: TGCGCCAGCAGGCCGAGGGAGGGGCGGTATGGCTACACCTTC. V gene TRBV10-2 combines with J gene TRBJ1-2; D perhaps matches TRBD1 (5 bases). The germline V gene has CDR1 WSHSY and CDR2 SAAADI. The length of the CDR3 is 14 residues. V was pared by 6 bases and J by 5 bases, with 16 bases between.

The chain couples TRBV5-1 to TRBJ2-1, with D possibly matching TRBD2 (7 bases). The CDR3 is 16 residues long. Trimming cost V 4 bases and J 8 bases, with 22 bases left between them. Looked up from germline, CDR1 is SGHRS and CDR2 is YFSETQ. The DNA for the CDR3 is TGCGCCAGCAGCACCTTTCGGGGGGCTGCCGACGATGAGCAGTTCTTC. Amino acids: CASSTFRGAADDEQFF.

The CDR3 region has the DNA TGTGCCAGTAGTCCCCAATGGGTCGCCTACAATGAGCAGTTCTTC. It codes for CASSPQWVAYNEQFF. V usage is TRBV19 and J usage is TRBJ2-1; no reliable D call. This CDR3 spans 15 amino acids. Germline CDR1 is LNHDA and CDR2 is SQIVND (reference sequence). Trimming removed 5 bases at V and 2 bases at J, with 13 bases between.

This clonotype was detected ten times or more. J is TRBJ1-1 and V is TRBV6-2 or TRBV6-3; a weak D match, TRBD1 (5 bases). Trimming took off 6 bases at V and 6 bases at J, with 17 bases between the two ends. Germline V lookup: CDR1 MNHEY, CDR2 SVGEGT. This CDR3 has 14 residues. This CDR3 is CASSPMGSGAEAFF. In DNA, the CDR3 is TGTGCCAGCAGCCCCATGGGTTCGGGGGCTGAAGCTTTCTTT.

The rearrangement joins TRBV7-3 to TRBJ1-2; D not certain. V was clipped by 5 bases and J by 6 bases, with 13 bases between them. Germline assignment: CDR1 SGHTA and CDR2 FQGTGA. The CDR3 sequence is 13 residues long. The CDR3 loop reads CASSQGGWDGYTF. CDR3 in DNA: TGTGCCAGCAGCCAAGGAGGGTGGGATGGCTACACCTTC.

This chain uses TRBV7-2 with TRBJ2-1; 9 bases are shared with TRBD1. There are 16 residues in the CDR3. Germline V gene sequence: CDR1 SGHTA, CDR2 FQGNSA. Unmatched junction bases numbered 7, after V lost 4 bases and J lost 3 bases. CDR3 sequence (DNA): TGTGCCAGCAGCTACGTCGGGGACAGGGTCTACAATGAGCAGTTCTTC. As protein: CASSYVGDRVYNEQFF.

The chain recombines TRBV27 with TRBJ1-2; D possibly corresponds to TRBD1 (5 bases). This CDR3 region has 13 residues. V gave up 4 bases and J gave up 4 bases, with 10 bases separating them. CDR1 MNHEY and CDR2 SMNVEV come from the germline V gene (reference sequence). CDR3 nucleotides: TGTGCCAGCAGTTCCGCGACAGTCTATGGCTACACCTTC. Translating it yields CASSSATVYGYTF.

This clonotype was recorded at least ten times. The chain couples TRBV12-3 or TRBV12-4 to TRBJ1-5; D may be TRBD1 (6 bases). This CDR3 is 15 amino acids long. Trimming shortened V by 3 bases and J by 0 bases, and 9 bases separated the two germline ends. CDR3 DNA sequence: TGTGCCAGCAGTTTGGGGGCCAATAGCAATCAGCCCCAGCATTTT. Amino acids: CASSLGANSNQPQHF.